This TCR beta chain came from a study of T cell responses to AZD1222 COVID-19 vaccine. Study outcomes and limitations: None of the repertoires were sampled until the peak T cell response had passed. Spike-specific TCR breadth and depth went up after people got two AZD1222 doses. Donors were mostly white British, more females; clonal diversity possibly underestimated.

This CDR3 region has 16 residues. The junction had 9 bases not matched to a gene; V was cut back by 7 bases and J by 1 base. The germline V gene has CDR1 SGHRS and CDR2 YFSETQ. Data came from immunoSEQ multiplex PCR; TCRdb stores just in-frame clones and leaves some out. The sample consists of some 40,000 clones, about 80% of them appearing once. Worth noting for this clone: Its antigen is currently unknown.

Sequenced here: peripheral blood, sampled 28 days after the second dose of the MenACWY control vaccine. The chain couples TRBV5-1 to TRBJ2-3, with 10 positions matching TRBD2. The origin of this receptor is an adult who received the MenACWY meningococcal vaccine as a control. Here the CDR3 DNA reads TGCGCCAGCGAGCGGGAGGGCCTTCGGGGCACAGATACGCAGTATTTT. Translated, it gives CASEREGLRGTDTQYF. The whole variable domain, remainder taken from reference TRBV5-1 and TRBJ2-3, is KAGVTQTPRYLIKTRGQQVTLSCSPISGHRSVSWYQQTPGQGLQFLFEYFSETQRNKGNFPGRFSGRQFSNSRSEMNVSTLELGDSALYLCASEREGLRGTDTQYFGPGTRLTVL.